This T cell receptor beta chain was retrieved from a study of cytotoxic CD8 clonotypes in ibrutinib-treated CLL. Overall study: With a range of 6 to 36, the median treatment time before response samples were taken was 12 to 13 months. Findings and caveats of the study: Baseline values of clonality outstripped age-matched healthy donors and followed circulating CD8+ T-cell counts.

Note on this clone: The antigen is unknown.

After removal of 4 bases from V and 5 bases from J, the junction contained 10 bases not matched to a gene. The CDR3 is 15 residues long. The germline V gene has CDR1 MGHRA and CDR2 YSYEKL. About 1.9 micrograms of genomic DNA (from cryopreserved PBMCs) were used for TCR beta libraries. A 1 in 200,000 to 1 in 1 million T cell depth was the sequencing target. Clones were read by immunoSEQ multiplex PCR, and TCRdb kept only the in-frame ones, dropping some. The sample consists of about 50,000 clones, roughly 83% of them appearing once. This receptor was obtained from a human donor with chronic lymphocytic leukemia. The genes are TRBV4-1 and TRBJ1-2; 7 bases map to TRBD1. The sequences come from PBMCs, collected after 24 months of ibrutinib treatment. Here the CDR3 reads CASSPLGDSMYGYTF. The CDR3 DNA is TGCGCCAGCAGCCCCCTCGGGGACAGCATGTATGGCTACACCTTC.